These T cell receptor beta chains were read from a single sample in a study of blood T cell repertoires in COVID-19. The assay was immunoSEQ multiplex PCR, and TCRdb's table has in-frame clones only and misses some. The table records fewer than 25,000 clones, about 89% of them present only once. Material for sequencing was peripheral blood. The receptors stem from a human donor in a cohort sampled during active COVID-19. Each CDR3 is given with its conserved first and last residue. The size field is filled for only some rows; it gives once, few, many or a size class.

>NA|TRBV27|TRBJ2-1
CASSLTSGSNEQFF
>NA|TRBV30|TRBJ2-1
CAWSARSGSALGINEQFF
>once|TRBV9|TRBJ2-6
CASSVTGQGAGGANVLTF
>few|TRBV7-2|TRBJ2-7
CASSSPQRGREQYF
>NA|TRBV6-5|TRBJ1-1
CASSPMTGYTEAFF
>NA|TRBV19|TRBJ2-7
CASSRDTYEQYF
>once|TRBV5-4|TRBJ1-1
CASSLRTGTEAFF
>NA|TRBV9|TRBJ1-2
CASSMGQSGYTF
>NA|TRBV11-2|TRBJ2-1
CASRVGGGSRSYNEQFF
>once|TRBV5-1|TRBJ2-3
CASSFSAGRQDTQYF
>NA|TRBV7-9|TRBJ1-2
CASSLQQFYGYTF
>NA|TRBV14|TRBJ2-3
CASSRLAAFTDTQYF
>NA|TRBV5-1|TRBJ2-3
CASSLSSGSLNTQYF
>NA|TRBV6-1|TRBJ1-1
CASSDGQGADTEAFF
>NA|TRBV5-8|TRBJ1-6
CASSSRQGNSPLHF
>NA|TRBV11-3|TRBJ2-1
CASSRWAETAYNEQFF
>NA|TRBV5-4|TRBJ2-2
CASSFSQYTGELFF
>NA|TRBV30|TRBJ2-7
CAWGPGLAVYEQYF
>NA|TRBV7-6|TRBJ2-1
CASSFGDNEQFF
>NA|TRBV7-8|TRBJ2-7
CASSLGGCGGGPGEQYF
>NA|TRBV5-6|TRBJ2-1
CASQGSGYNEQFF
>NA|TRBV10-1|TRBJ2-3
CASSVTGSDTQYF
>NA|TRBV6-6|TRBJ1-1
CASTLHHRQGRAEAFF
>NA|TRBV6-6|TRBJ1-1
CASSYPQGGNTEAFF
>NA|TRBV28|TRBJ2-5
CASSLPRQGGWQETQYF
>NA|TRBV3-1/TRBV3-2|TRBJ2-3
CASSQDGWSGVTDTQYF
>NA|TRBV2|TRBJ2-7
CASSQGTSYEQYF
>once|TRBV5-1|TRBJ2-2
CASSASGRWTGELFF
>NA|TRBV5-4|TRBJ1-1
CASSWGGTEAFF
>NA|TRBV7-9|TRBJ1-3
CASSQLDRSRNTIYF
>NA|TRBV10-3|TRBJ1-2
CAISENKDRGFYGYTF
>NA|TRBV15|TRBJ2-1
CATSRDRDSSYNEQFF
>NA|TRBV7-3|TRBJ2-3
CASSLAGGREVDTQYF
>NA|TRBV7-3|TRBJ2-1
CASSLSGAYNEQFF
>NA|TRBV19|TRBJ1-2
CASSTRGGRGYTF
>NA|TRBV29-1|TRBJ2-3
CSVAPGADTQYF
>NA|TRBV7-9|TRBJ1-1
CASSSPGGGGITEAFF
>NA|TRBV19|TRBJ2-5
CASSSQTGRETQYF
>NA|TRBV28|TRBJ2-7
CASGETGQLYEQYF
>NA|TRBV5-8|TRBJ2-1
CASSLGFRTDYNEQFF
>large|TRBV30|TRBJ1-2
CAWSGRENYGYTF
>NA|TRBV6-5|TRBJ2-7
CASNWGTTSREQYF
>NA|TRBV11-3|TRBJ2-2
CASRLLSSGRAGELFF
>NA|TRBV30|TRBJ1-1
CAWSPLRGLSFF
>NA|TRBV6-2/TRBV6-3|TRBJ2-2
CASTPGGSGAGELFF
>NA|TRBV5-1|TRBJ2-3
CASNSGSGARPDTQYF
>NA|TRBV5-1|TRBJ1-1
CASSLGAEAFF
>NA|TRBV28|TRBJ2-7
CASSLGASGTYYEQYF
>NA|TRBV25-1|TRBJ1-6
CASSDGGQGFNSPLHF
>few|TRBV5-1|TRBJ2-7
CASSTQGATNYEQYF
>NA|TRBV7-9|TRBJ2-1
CASSSPDSDYNEQFF
>NA|TRBV30|TRBJ1-6
CAWKASYNSPLHF
>once|TRBV2|TRBJ2-7
CATSSAGGPYEQYF